Shown below are 4 T cell receptor beta chains from a single sample sequenced in a study of T cell responses to AZD1222 COVID-19 vaccine. Libraries were prepared by immunoSEQ multiplex PCR; TCRdb keeps only in-frame clonotypes and omits some of them. The sample yields 90,000 to 150,000 clones, approximately 90% seen once. Sequencing used peripheral blood, obtained 28 days after the second AZD1222 dose. All receptors derive from an adult who received the AZD1222 COVID-19 vaccine.

V gene TRBV7-9 combines with J gene TRBJ1-4, with 9 bases identical to TRBD1. This CDR3 is 15 amino acids long. Unmatched junction bases numbered 8, after V lost 5 bases and J lost 7 bases. Germline lookup yields CDR1 SEHNR and CDR2 FQNEAQ (reference sequence). The CDR3 is CASSPGGQGSEKLFF. The CDR3 DNA sequence: TGTGCCAGCAGCCCGGGGGGACAGGGTAGTGAAAAACTGTTTTTT.

This clone was observed a handful of times. The rearrangement joins TRBV7-2 to TRBJ2-3; 12 bases match TRBD2. Germline V gene data show CDR1 as SGHTA and CDR2 as FQGNSA. This CDR3 is 17 amino acids long. After removal of 2 bases from V and 5 bases from J, the junction contained 8 bases not matched to a gene. CDR3 amino acids: CASSLWLAGGSGDTQYF. CDR3 nucleotides: TGTGCCAGCAGCTTATGGCTAGCGGGGGGGAGTGGAGATACGCAGTATTTT.

This chain connects TRBV6-2 or TRBV6-3 to TRBJ1-5; the D gene is possibly TRBD1 (5 bases). The germline V gene encodes CDR1 MNHEY and CDR2 SVGEGT. CDR3 length: 13 amino acids. Trimming took 0 bases from V and 11 from J, leaving 11 bases between them. This CDR3 is CASSYSRGMAQHF. The CDR3 DNA is TGTGCCAGCAGTTACTCTCGGGGGATGGCCCAGCATTTT.

This sequence joins TRBV19 and TRBJ2-3; a possible D gene is TRBD2 (5 bases). The CDR3 covers 12 residues. Trimming took 9 bases from V and 0 from J, leaving 7 bases between them. CDR1 and CDR2 from the germline V gene are LNHDA and SQIVND (reference sequence). CDR3 DNA: TGTGCCAGCAGGACTAGCACAGATACGCAGTATTTT. This gives the protein CASRTSTDTQYF.